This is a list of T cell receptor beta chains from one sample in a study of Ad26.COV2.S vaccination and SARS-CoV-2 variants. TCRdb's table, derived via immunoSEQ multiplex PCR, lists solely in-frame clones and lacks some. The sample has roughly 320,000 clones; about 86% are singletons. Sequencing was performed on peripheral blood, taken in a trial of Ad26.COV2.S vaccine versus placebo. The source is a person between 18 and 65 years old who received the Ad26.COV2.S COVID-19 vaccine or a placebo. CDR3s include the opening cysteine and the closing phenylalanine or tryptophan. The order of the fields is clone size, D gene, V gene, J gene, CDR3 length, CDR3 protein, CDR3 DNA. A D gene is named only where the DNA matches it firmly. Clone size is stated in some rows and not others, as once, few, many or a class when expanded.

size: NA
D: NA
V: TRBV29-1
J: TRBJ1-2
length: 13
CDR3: CSVEELAGNGYTF
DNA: TGCAGCGTTGAAGAATTGGCAGGGAACGGCTACACCTTC

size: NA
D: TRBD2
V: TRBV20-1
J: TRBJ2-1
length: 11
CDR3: CSAIPGLAQFF
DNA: TGCAGTGCGATACCGGGACTAGCGCAGTTCTTC

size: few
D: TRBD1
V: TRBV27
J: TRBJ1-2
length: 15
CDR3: CASSLGQGGNYGYTF
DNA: TGTGCCAGCAGTTTAGGACAGGGGGGAAACTATGGCTACACCTTC

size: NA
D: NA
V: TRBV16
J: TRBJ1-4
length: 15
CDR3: CASSPGIQENEKLFF
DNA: TGTGCCAGCAGCCCAGGAATACAGGAGAATGAAAAACTGTTTTTT

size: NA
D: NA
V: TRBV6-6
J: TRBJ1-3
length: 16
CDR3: CASRLTGPLSGNTIYF
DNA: TGTGCCAGCAGGCTGACAGGCCCCCTCTCTGGAAACACCATATATTTT

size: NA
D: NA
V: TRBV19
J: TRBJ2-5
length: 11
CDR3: CASSSGETQYF
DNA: TGTGCCAGTAGTTCGGGGGAGACCCAGTACTTC

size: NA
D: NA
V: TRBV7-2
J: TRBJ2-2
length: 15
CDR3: CASSWGGRSTGELFF
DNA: TGTGCCAGCAGCTGGGGGGGGCGGAGCACCGGGGAGCTGTTTTTT

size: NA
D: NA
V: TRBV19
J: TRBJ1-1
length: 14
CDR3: CASSHRTVNTEAFF
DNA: TGTGCCAGTAGTCATAGGACAGTTAACACTGAAGCTTTCTTT

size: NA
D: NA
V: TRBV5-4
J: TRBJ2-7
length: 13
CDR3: CATKRMGGYEQYF
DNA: TGTGCCACCAAACGCATGGGGGGCTACGAGCAGTACTTC

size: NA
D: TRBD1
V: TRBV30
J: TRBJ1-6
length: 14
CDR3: CAWKQGADNSPLHF
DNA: TGTGCCTGGAAGCAGGGGGCTGATAATTCACCCCTCCACTTT

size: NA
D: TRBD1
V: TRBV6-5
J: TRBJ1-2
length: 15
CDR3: CASSSQYDRDYGYTF
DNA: TGTGCCAGCAGTTCCCAATACGACAGGGACTATGGCTACACCTTC

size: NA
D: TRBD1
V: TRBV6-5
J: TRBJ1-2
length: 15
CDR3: CASSPTGLFFYGYTF
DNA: TGTGCCAGCAGCCCGACAGGGTTATTTTTCTATGGCTACACCTTC

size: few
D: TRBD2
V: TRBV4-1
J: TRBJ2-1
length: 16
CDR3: CASSLWGGGEQDEQFF
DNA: TGCGCCAGCAGCCTCTGGGGTGGGGGGGAGCAAGATGAGCAGTTCTTC

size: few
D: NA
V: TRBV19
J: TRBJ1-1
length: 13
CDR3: CASSSLANTEAFF
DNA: TGTGCCAGTAGTAGCCTGGCGAACACTGAAGCTTTCTTT

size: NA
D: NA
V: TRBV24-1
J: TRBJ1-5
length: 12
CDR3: CATSVKNQPQHF
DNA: TGTGCCACCAGTGTCAAAAATCAGCCCCAGCATTTT

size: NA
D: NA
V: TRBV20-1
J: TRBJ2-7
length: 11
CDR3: CSAREGPEQYF
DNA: TGCAGTGCTAGGGAGGGGCCAGAGCAGTACTTC

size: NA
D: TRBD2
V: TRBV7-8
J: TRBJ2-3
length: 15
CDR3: CASSLGLAGGDTQYF
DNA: TGTGCCAGCAGCTTAGGGCTAGCGGGTGGAGATACGCAGTATTTT

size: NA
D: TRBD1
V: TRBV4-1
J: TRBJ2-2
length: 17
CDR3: CASSRDLGQTYTGELFF
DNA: TGCGCCAGCAGCCGGGATTTGGGACAGACATACACCGGGGAGCTGTTTTTT

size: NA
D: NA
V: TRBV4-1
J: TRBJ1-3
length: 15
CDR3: CASSQVGTLGNTIYF
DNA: TGCGCCAGCAGCCAAGTCGGGACTCTTGGAAACACCATATATTTT

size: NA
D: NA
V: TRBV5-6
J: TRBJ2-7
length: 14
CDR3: CASSRRGNSYEQYF
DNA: TGTGCCAGCAGCCGGAGGGGCAACAGCTACGAGCAGTACTTC

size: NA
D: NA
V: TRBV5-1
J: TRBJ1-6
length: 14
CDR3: CASSLGQFNSPLHF
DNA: TGCGCCAGCAGCTTGGGGCAGTTCAATTCACCCCTCCACTTT

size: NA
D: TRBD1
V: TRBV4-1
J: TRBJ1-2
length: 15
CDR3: CASSQGDRPNYGYTF
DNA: TGCGCCAGCAGCCAGGGGGACAGACCTAACTATGGCTACACCTTC

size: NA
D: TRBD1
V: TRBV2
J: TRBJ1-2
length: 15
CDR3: CASSGGQGANYGYTF
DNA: TGTGCCAGCAGTGGCGGACAGGGGGCGAACTATGGCTACACCTTC

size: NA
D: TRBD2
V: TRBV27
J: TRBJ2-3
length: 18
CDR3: CASSLRTRQSGFTDTQYF
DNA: TGTGCCAGCAGTTTACGGACTAGACAAAGCGGTTTCACAGATACGCAGTATTTT

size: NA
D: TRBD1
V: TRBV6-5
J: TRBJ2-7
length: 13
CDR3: CASRPGQEYEQYF
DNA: TGTGCCAGCAGACCGGGACAGGAATACGAGCAGTACTTC

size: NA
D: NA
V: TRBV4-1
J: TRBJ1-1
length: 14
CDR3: CASSQAGSGTEAFF
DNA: TGCGCCAGCAGCCAAGCAGGCTCGGGGACTGAAGCTTTCTTT

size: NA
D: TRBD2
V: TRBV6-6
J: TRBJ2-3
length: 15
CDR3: CASSYSAGGTDTQYF
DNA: TGTGCCAGCAGTTACTCAGCGGGGGGCACAGATACGCAGTATTTT

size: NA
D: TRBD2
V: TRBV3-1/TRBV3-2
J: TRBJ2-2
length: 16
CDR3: CASSQGVNRGAGELFF
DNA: TGTGCCAGCAGCCAAGGAGTCAACCGGGGGGCCGGGGAGCTGTTTTTT

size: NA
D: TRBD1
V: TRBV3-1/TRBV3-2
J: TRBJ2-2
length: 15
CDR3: CASSQSRQGTWELFF
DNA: TGTGCCAGCAGCCAATCGAGACAGGGGACCTGGGAGCTGTTTTTT

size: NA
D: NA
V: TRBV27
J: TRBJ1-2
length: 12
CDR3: CASSFRGLGYTF
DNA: TGTGCCAGCAGTTTTAGGGGTTTGGGCTACACCTTC

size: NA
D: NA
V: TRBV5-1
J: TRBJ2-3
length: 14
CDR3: CASRVLRGTDTQYF
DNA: TGCGCCAGCAGAGTCCTACGGGGCACAGATACGCAGTATTTT

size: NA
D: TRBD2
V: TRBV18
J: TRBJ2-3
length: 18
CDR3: CASSPGLAGPGSTDTQYF
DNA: TGTGCCAGCTCACCGGGACTAGCGGGGCCGGGGAGCACAGATACGCAGTATTTT

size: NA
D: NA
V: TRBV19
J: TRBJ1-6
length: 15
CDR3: CASKPGGSYNSPLHF
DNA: TGTGCCAGTAAGCCGGGCGGCTCCTATAATTCACCCCTCCACTTT

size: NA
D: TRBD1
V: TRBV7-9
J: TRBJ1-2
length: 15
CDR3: CASSKYTGTGDGYTF
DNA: TGTGCCAGCAGCAAATATACCGGGACAGGGGACGGCTACACCTTC

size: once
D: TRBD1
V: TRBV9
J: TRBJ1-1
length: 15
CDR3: CASNRGAGVNTEAFF
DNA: TGTGCCAGCAACAGGGGGGCAGGGGTGAACACTGAAGCTTTCTTT

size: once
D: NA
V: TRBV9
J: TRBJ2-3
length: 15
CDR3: CASSVWVAGTDTQYF
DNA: TGTGCCAGCAGCGTATGGGTAGCGGGCACAGATACGCAGTATTTT